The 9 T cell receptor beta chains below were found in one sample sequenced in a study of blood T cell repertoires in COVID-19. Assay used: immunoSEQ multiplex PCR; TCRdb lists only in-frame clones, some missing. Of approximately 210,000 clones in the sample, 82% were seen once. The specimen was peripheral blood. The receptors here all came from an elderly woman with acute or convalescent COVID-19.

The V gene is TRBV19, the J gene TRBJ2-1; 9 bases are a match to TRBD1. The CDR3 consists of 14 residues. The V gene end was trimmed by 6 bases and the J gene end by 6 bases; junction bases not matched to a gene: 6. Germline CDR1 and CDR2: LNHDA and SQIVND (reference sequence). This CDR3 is CASSGTGPFNEQFF. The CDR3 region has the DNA TGTGCCAGTAGCGGGACAGGGCCCTTCAATGAGCAGTTCTTC.

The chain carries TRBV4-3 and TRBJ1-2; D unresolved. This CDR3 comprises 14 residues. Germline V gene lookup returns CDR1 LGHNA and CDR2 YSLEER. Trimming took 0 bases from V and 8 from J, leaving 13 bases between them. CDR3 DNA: TGCGCCAGCAGCCAAGAGAGACACCCTTTAGGCTACACCTTC. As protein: CASSQERHPLGYTF.

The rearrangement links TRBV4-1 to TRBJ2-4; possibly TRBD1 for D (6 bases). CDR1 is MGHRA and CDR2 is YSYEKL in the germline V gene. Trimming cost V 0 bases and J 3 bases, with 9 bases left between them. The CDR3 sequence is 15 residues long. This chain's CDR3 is CASSQEGQFKNIQYF. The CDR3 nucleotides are TGCGCCAGCAGCCAAGAAGGACAGTTCAAAAACATTCAGTACTTC.

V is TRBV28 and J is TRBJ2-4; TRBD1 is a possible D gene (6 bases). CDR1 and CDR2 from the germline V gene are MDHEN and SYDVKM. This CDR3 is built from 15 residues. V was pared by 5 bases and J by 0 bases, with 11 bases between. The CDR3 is CASSTGHSAKNIQYF. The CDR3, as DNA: TGTGCCAGCAGTACGGGACACTCAGCCAAAAACATTCAGTACTTC.

The CDR3 protein is CASSLKPRGGYTF. CDR3 nucleotides: TGTGCCAGCAGCTTAAAGCCCCGGGGTGGCTACACCTTC. V and J are TRBV7-3 and TRBJ1-2; D ambiguous. Trimming shortened V by 1 base and J by 7 bases, and 10 bases separated the two germline ends. This CDR3 spans 13 amino acids. Germline V lookup: CDR1 SGHTA, CDR2 FQGTGA. Filled out from reference TRBV7-3 and TRBJ1-2, the complete variable domain reads GAGVSQTPSNKVTEKGKYVELRCDPISGHTALYWYRQSLGQGPEFLIYFQGTGAADDSGLPNDRFFAVRPEGSVSTLKIQRTERGDSAVYLCASSLKPRGGYTFGSGTRLTVV.

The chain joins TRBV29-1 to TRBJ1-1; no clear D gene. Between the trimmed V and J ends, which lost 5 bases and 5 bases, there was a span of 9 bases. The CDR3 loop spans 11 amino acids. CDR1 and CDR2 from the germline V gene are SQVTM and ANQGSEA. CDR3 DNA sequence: TGCAGCGTTCGGTACGTAACTGAAGCTTTCTTT. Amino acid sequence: CSVRYVTEAFF.

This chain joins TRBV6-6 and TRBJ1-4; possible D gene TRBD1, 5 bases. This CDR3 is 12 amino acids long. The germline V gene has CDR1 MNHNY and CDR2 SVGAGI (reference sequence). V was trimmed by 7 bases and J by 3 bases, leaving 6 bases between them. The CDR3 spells CASTGANEKLFF. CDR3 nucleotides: TGTGCCAGCACGGGGGCTAATGAAAAACTGTTTTTT.

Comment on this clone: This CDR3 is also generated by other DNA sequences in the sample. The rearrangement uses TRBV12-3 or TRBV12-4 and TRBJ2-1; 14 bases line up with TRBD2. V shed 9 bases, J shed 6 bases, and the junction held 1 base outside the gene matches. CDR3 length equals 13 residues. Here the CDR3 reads CASGLAGGNEQFF. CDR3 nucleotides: TGTGCCAGTGGACTAGCGGGGGGCAATGAGCAGTTCTTC.

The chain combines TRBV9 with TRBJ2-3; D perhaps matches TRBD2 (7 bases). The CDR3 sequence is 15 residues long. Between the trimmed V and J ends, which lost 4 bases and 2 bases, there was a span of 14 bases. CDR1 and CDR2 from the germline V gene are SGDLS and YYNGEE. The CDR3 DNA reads TGTGCCAGCAGCCCGCGGGGGCCCTACACAGATACGCAGTATTTT. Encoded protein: CASSPRGPYTDTQYF.